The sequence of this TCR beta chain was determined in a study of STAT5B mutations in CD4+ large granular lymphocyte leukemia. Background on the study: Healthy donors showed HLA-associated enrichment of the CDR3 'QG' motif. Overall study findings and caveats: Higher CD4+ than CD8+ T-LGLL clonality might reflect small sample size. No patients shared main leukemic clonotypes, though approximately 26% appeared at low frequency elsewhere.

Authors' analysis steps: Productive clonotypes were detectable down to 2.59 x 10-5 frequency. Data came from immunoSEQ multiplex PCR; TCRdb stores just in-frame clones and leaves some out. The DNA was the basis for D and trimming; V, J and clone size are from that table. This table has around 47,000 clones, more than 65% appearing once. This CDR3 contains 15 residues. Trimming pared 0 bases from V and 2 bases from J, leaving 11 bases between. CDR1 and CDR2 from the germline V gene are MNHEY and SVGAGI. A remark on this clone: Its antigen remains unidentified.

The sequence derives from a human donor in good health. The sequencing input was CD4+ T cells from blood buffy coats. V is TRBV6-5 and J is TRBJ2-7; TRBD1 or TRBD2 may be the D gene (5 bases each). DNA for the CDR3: TGTGCCAGCAGTTACTCAGGGACCCCGACCTACGAGCAGTACTTC. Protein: CASSYSGTPTYEQYF.